The following is a T cell receptor (beta chain) sequence with its context. Which antigen it targets is not known. No qualities accompany the bases; no much larger clone lies one base away. For this chain, trimming is 5 bases at the V end and 6 bases at the J end, and the number of junction bases without a gene match is 8. CDR1 and CDR2 are drawn from the germline V gene (reference sequence): LNHDA, SQIVND. Taken from cysteine to phenylalanine, the CDR3 has 15 residues. This entry keeps only the CDR3 DNA: 45 bases, framed from base 1. This record belongs to a study of OX40 agonist ivuxolimab in advanced cancers. With regard to the full study: Ivuxolimab was an agonistic, fully human IgG2 monoclonal antibody directed against OX40 (CD134), a costimulatory receptor. Intravenous ivuxolimab was administered to patients every 2 weeks at six dose levels: 0.01, 0.1, 0.3, 1.5, 3 and 10 mg/kg. Three dose-escalation patients achieved partial responses, one with hepatocellular carcinoma and two with cutaneous melanoma. Prior anti-PD-1, anti-PD-L1 or anti-CTLA-4 therapy was permitted, and checkpoint inhibitors had been received by roughly 42% of dose-escalation patients. Among the roughly 50 dose-escalation patients, some 19 had hepatocellular carcinoma, roughly 15 melanoma, 9 renal cell carcinoma and 9 head and neck cancer. The monotherapy dose-escalation portion (N of about 50 patients) of the phase I ivuxolimab trial is reported in the paper. The point of sequencing TCRbeta in the periphery was to test whether ivuxolimab changed TCR sequence diversity and drove clonal T-cell expansion. The dose-escalation cohort was over 70% male with a mean age of approximately 60 years, ranging from roughly 20 to 80. Here is what the overall study found, with its caveats: Low levels of normalized T-cell clonal expansion were also seen in some patients who did not respond. At doses of 0.1 to 3.0 mg/kg, clonal expansion of both CD4+ and CD8+ blood T cells was observed from baseline to week 6. After ivuxolimab, CD8+ T cells had more expanded clones than CD4+ T cells on average. In the 0.1-3.0 mg/kg groups, partial responders had among the lowest normalized peripheral clonal expansion, particularly in CD8+ T cells. Antigen specificity was not determined for the clonally expanded peripheral T cells.

Patients with a history of autoimmune disease or receiving systemic immunosuppression were excluded from the trial. Peripheral blood for TCR sequencing was collected from all dose cohorts at baseline, on cycle 4 day 1, and on cycle 7 day 1. The samples were taken from a phase I, first-in-human, multicenter, open-label dose-escalation trial of ivuxolimab. Adults with locally advanced or metastatic melanoma, renal cell carcinoma, hepatocellular carcinoma or head and neck squamous cell carcinoma were enrolled in the trial. Before TCR sequencing, CD4+ T cells and CD8+ T cells were sorted from peripheral blood as separate populations. For sequencing of the TCRbeta CDR3 region, genomic DNA was extracted from the sorted cells. The immunoSEQ Assay was used to sequence the TCRbeta CDR3 regions. Held by TCRdb, this immuneACCESS table contains in-frame sequences only and omits some clones. Under half of the omission traces to an unresolved V gene where checked; the cause of the rest is unknown. Counted in this sample were roughly 66,000 clones; about 85% of them appeared once. The top ten clones comprise approximately 1.3% of the sample.

The rearranged segments are TRBV19 and TRBJ1-4, with 8 bases in between that match TRBD1. The receptor comes from an adult with an advanced solid tumor such as melanoma, head and neck, liver or kidney cancer. This material consisted of CD4+ or CD8+ T cells sorted from blood, taken in a trial of the OX40 agonist ivuxolimab. The sequence in DNA is TGTGCCAGTAGTCCGTTGGACAGGGTTGATGAAAAACTGTTTTTT. Translated, this is CASSPLDRVDEKLFF. The CDR3, completed at both ends by the reference TRBV19 and TRBJ1-4 genes, gives the full variable domain DGGITQSPKYLFRKEGQNVTLSCEQNLNHDAMYWYRQDPGQGLRLIYYSQIVNDFQKGDIAEGYSVSREKKESFPLTVTSAQKNPTAFYLCASSPLDRVDEKLFFGSGTQLSVL.